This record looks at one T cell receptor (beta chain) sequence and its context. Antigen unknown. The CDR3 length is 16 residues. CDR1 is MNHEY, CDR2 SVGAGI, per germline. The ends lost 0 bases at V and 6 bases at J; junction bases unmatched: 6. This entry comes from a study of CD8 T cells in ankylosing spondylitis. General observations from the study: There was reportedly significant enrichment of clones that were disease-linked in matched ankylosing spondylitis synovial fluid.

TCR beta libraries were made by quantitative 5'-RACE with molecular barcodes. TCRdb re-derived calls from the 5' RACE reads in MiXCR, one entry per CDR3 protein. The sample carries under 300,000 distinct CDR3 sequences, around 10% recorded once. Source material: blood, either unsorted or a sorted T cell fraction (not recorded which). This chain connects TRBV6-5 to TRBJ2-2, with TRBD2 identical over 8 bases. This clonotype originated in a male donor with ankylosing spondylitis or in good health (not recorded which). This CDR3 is CASSYSGTSPPGELFF. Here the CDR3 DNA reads TGTGCCAGCAGTTACTCCGGGACTAGTCCCCCCGGGGAGCTGTTTTTT.